The 31 T cell receptor beta chains below were found in one sample sequenced in a study of blood T cell repertoires in COVID-19. The table came from immunoSEQ multiplex PCR; TCRdb's copy has only in-frame clones and leaves some out. The data show about 250,000 clones, 70% to 90% seen once. Sample: PBMCs or T cells enriched from blood (not recorded which). The receptor source for this set is a woman in her forties or fifties with acute COVID-19.

This chain links TRBV19 with TRBJ2-6; tentatively, D is TRBD2 (6 bases). CDR3 length: 15 amino acids. Trimming removed 6 bases from V and 2 bases from J, with 11 bases in between. The germline CDR1 and CDR2 sequences are LNHDA and SQIVND (reference sequence). CDR3 loop: CASSQGGTGANVLTF. CDR3 in DNA: TGTGCCAGTAGCCAAGGAGGGACTGGGGCCAACGTCCTGACTTTC.

V and J are TRBV6-5 and TRBJ2-4; possibly TRBD2 for D (7 bases). The CDR3 runs to 15 residues. CDR1 is MNHEY and CDR2 is SVGAGI in the germline V gene. With 7 bases removed from V and 2 bases from J, the gap between germline ends came to 15 bases. CDR3 sequence: CASTEGGGTKNIQYF. In DNA form, the CDR3 reads TGTGCCAGCACCGAGGGGGGGGGCACCAAAAACATTCAGTACTTC.

V is TRBV7-2 and J is TRBJ2-2, with 7 positions matching TRBD1. The germline V gene has CDR1 SGHTA and CDR2 FQGNSA. The CDR3 is 15 amino acids. V trimming: 6 bases; J trimming: 4 bases; junction bases outside the gene matches: 8. CDR3 loop: CASRKGQSSTGELFF. The CDR3 nucleotides read TGTGCCAGCAGGAAGGGACAGAGCAGCACCGGGGAGCTGTTTTTT. Variable domain in full (rest from reference TRBV7-2 and TRBJ2-2): GAGVSQSPSNKVTEKGKDVELRCDPISGHTALYWYRQSLGQGLEFLIYFQGNSAPDKSGLPSDRFSAERTGGSVSTLTIQRTQQEDSAVYLCASRKGQSSTGELFFGEGSRLTVL.

The DNA for the CDR3 is TGTGCCAGCAGCCATAGACAGGGCGCTAACTATGGCTACACCTTC. Amino acids: CASSHRQGANYGYTF. The V gene is TRBV7-9, the J gene TRBJ1-2; TRBD1 aligns across 7 bases. The germline gives CDR1 SEHNR, CDR2 FQNEAQ (reference sequence). This CDR3 region has 15 residues. The V gene end was trimmed by 5 bases and the J gene end by 0 bases; junction bases not matched to a gene: 6.

V and J are TRBV5-1 and TRBJ1-6, with 9 bases aligning to TRBD1. After removal of 2 bases from V and 8 bases from J, the junction contained 8 bases not matched to a gene. This CDR3 spans 16 amino acids. Germline-derived CDR1 and CDR2 are SGHRS and YFSETQ. CDR3 sequence reads: CASSLIGTGIHSPLHF. The CDR3 DNA reads TGCGCCAGCAGCTTAATAGGGACAGGGATCCATTCACCCCTCCACTTT.

This clone appeared once. The chain employs TRBV5-4 and TRBJ2-1; TRBD2 matches at 11 bases. J lost 3 bases, V lost 5 bases, and 7 bases had no gene match. This CDR3 region has 16 residues. Germline lookup yields CDR1 SGHNT and CDR2 YYREEE (reference sequence). The CDR3 DNA reads TGTGCCAGCAGTAACTTAGCGGGGGGGAGCTACAATGAGCAGTTCTTC. It translates to CASSNLAGGSYNEQFF.

The rearrangement links TRBV7-8 to TRBJ2-3; 11 bases are a match to TRBD2. The CDR3 extends over 17 amino acids. Trimming cost V 0 bases and J 2 bases; bases outside gene matches: 4. Looked up from germline, CDR1 is SGHVS and CDR2 is FQNEAQ. CDR3 residues: CASSLASGGAITDTQYF. CDR3 sequence (DNA): TGTGCCAGCAGCTTAGCTAGCGGGGGGGCAATCACAGATACGCAGTATTTT.

This chain joins TRBV10-3 and TRBJ1-1, with D maybe TRBD1 (5 bases). This CDR3 contains 15 residues. V was cut by 10 bases and J by 6 bases, with 24 bases left in between. From germline, CDR1 is ENHRY and CDR2 SYGVKD. Here the CDR3 DNA reads TGTGCCACCCAATTATCCGGTGGGGGGTATCCTGAAGCTTTCTTT. It is translated as CATQLSGGGYPEAFF.

V and J are TRBV14 and TRBJ1-1, with D tentatively TRBD1 (6 bases). Germline lookup yields CDR1 SGHDN and CDR2 FVKESK. Trimming removed 0 bases at V and 4 bases at J, with 12 bases between. The CDR3 totals 15 residues. CDR3 amino acids: CASSQDWVGGTEAFF. CDR3 DNA: TGTGCCAGCAGCCAAGATTGGGTAGGGGGCACTGAAGCTTTCTTT. Complete variable domain (other parts from reference TRBV14 and TRBJ1-1): EAGVTQFPSHSVIEKGQTVTLRCDPISGHDNLYWYRRVMGKEIKFLLHFVKESKQDESGMPNNRFLAERTGGTYSTLKVQPAELEDSGVYFCASSQDWVGGTEAFFGQGTRLTVV.

This clone was seen a single time. This chain uses TRBV19 with TRBJ1-2; TRBD1 aligns across 10 bases. The CDR3 totals 13 residues. Germline assignment: CDR1 LNHDA and CDR2 SQIVND (reference sequence). The V gene end was trimmed by 7 bases and the J gene end by 6 bases; junction bases not matched to a gene: 5. CDR3 sequence: CASTLTGGDGYTF. Here the CDR3 DNA reads TGTGCCAGTACCCTGACAGGGGGCGATGGCTACACCTTC.

The chain carries TRBV5-1 and TRBJ2-7; 8 nucleotides agree with TRBD1. Germline-derived CDR1 and CDR2 are SGHRS and YFSETQ. V trimming: 1 base; J trimming: 2 bases; junction bases outside the gene matches: 14. CDR3 length: 18 amino acids. The DNA of the CDR3 is TGCGCCAGCAGCTTGAAAAGTACAGGGGGAAGTCTTCCCTACGAGCAGTACTTC. Encoded protein: CASSLKSTGGSLPYEQYF.

The rearrangement joins TRBV12-3 or TRBV12-4 to TRBJ2-1; 7 nucleotides line up with TRBD2. This CDR3 spans 13 amino acids. V dropped 3 bases and J dropped 7; count of bases not matched to a gene: 3. CDR3 nucleotide sequence: TGTGCCAGCAGTTTCCTCGGGGGGAATGAGCAGTTCTTC. This codes for CASSFLGGNEQFF.

The rearrangement uses TRBV12-3 or TRBV12-4 and TRBJ2-3; D gene unclear. The CDR3 spans 13 residues. Trimming shortened V by 3 bases and J by 1 base, and 5 bases separated the two germline ends. CDR3 loop: CASSFSGTDTQYF. CDR3 nucleotides: TGTGCCAGCAGTTTCTCCGGCACAGATACGCAGTATTTT.

V gene TRBV7-9 combines with J gene TRBJ2-1; 8 bases agree with TRBD2. The CDR3 runs 16 residues. Trimming took 2 bases from V and 2 from J; bases not matched to a gene: 5. Per germline, CDR1 SEHNR and CDR2 FQNEAQ (reference sequence). In nucleotides, the CDR3 is TGTGCCAGCAGCTTAATCGGGCGGGGGGCCTACAATGAGCAGTTCTTC. Amino acids: CASSLIGRGAYNEQFF.

V usage is TRBV24-1 and J usage is TRBJ2-3, with 13 bases fitting TRBD2. Germline CDR1 reads KGHDR; CDR2 reads SFDVKD. This CDR3 comprises 17 residues. After removal of 3 bases from V and 5 bases from J, the junction contained 7 bases not matched to a gene. For the CDR3, the DNA is TGTGCCACCAGTGATCTGGGACTAGCGGGGTATGTAGATACGCAGTATTTT. Amino acids: CATSDLGLAGYVDTQYF.

The V and J genes are TRBV3-1 (or the pseudogene TRBV3-2) and TRBJ2-1, with D perhaps matching TRBD2 (5 bases). The CDR3 totals 13 residues. The germline V gene has CDR1 LGHDT and CDR2 YNNKEL (reference sequence). Trimming pared 4 bases from V and 15 bases from J, leaving 19 bases between. CDR3 coding DNA: TGTGCCAGCAGCCCCGACGCGTCTAGCCTCCCGTTCTTC. It is translated as CASSPDASSLPFF.

The rearrangement joins TRBV19 to TRBJ1-1, with D tentatively TRBD1 (5 bases). V lost 7 bases to trimming and J lost 0 bases, with 12 bases between them. Germline-derived CDR1 and CDR2 are LNHDA and SQIVND (reference sequence). This CDR3 region has 14 residues. The CDR3, as DNA: TGTGCCAGTATCCCCGGGGGTGTGAACACTGAAGCTTTCTTT. This gives the protein CASIPGGVNTEAFF.

This clone occurred once. The chain combines TRBV7-2 with TRBJ1-4, with a possible D match to TRBD1 (6 bases). The CDR3 is 15 residues long. Between the trimmed V and J ends, which lost 4 bases and 0 bases, there was a span of 9 bases. From germline, CDR1 is SGHTA and CDR2 FQGNSA. The CDR3, as DNA: TGTGCCAGCAGCTATCAGGGGACAACTAATGAAAAACTGTTTTTT. This encodes CASSYQGTTNEKLFF.

This clone occurred a few times. This chain connects TRBV21-1 to TRBJ1-3; TRBD1 was called by the table and not checked on the DNA. TRBV21-1 is a pseudogene segment. The CDR3 is 16 residues long. CDR3 nucleotide sequence: TGTGCCAGCAGCTTCCGGGACAGTCGATTAGTGAACACCATATATTTT. It yields the protein CASSFRDSRLVNTIYF.

The chain carries TRBV19 and TRBJ1-2, with 8 bases fitting TRBD1. The CDR3 is 13 amino acids. After removal of 7 bases from V and 7 bases from J, the junction contained 8 bases not matched to a gene. The germline gives CDR1 LNHDA, CDR2 SQIVND (reference sequence). This CDR3 reads CASTVTGDGGYTF. As DNA, the CDR3 is TGTGCCAGTACTGTGACAGGGGACGGTGGCTACACCTTC. Looking up the rest from reference TRBV19 and TRBJ1-2 gives the full variable domain: DGGITQSPKYLFRKEGQNVTLSCEQNLNHDAMYWYRQDPGQGLRLIYYSQIVNDFQKGDIAEGYSVSREKKESFPLTVTSAQKNPTAFYLCASTVTGDGGYTFGSGTRLTVV.

CDR3 in DNA: TGTGCCAGCAGCCAAGATGAGGGGACAGGGGCGATCAATCAGCCCCAGCATTTT. Residues: CASSQDEGTGAINQPQHF. The rearrangement uses TRBV14 and TRBJ1-5, with 10 nucleotides matching TRBD1. Trimming took 0 bases from V and 3 from J; bases not matched to a gene: 8. The germline V gene encodes CDR1 SGHDN and CDR2 FVKESK. CDR3 size: 18 residues.

This sequence joins TRBV6-5 and TRBJ1-6; the match to TRBD1 covers 8 bases. J lost 5 bases, V lost 9 bases, and 6 bases had no gene match. CDR3 length: 14 amino acids. Germline V gene sequence: CDR1 MNHEY, CDR2 SVGAGI. The chain's CDR3 is CARQQGVNNSPLHF. The CDR3 nucleotides read TGTGCCAGACAACAGGGGGTTAATAATTCACCCCTCCACTTT.

This clone has a single count. The chain joins TRBV19 to TRBJ1-5; 10 nucleotides align to TRBD1. CDR3 length equals 14 residues. Germline V CDR1 and CDR2: LNHDA, SQIVND (reference sequence). The ends lost 7 bases at V and 7 bases at J; junction bases unmatched: 7. The CDR3 DNA sequence: TGTGCCAGTACCGGGACAGGGGCCCTCCAGCCCCAGCATTTT. Encoded protein: CASTGTGALQPQHF.

The rearrangement joins TRBV23-1 to TRBJ1-2; the match to TRBD1 covers 7 bases. TRBV23-1 is flagged as an ORF with uncertain function. V was clipped by 8 bases and J by 4 bases; unmatched bases: 4. The CDR3 length is 12 residues. The CDR3 DNA is TGCGCCAGCGTACAGGGGTCCTATGGCTACACCTTC. Residues: CASVQGSYGYTF.

For the CDR3, the DNA is TGTGCCAGCAGCACGACAGGGAACACTGAAGCTTTCTTT. Amino acid sequence: CASSTTGNTEAFF. The chain couples TRBV12-3 or TRBV12-4 to TRBJ1-1; possibly TRBD1 for D (6 bases). The V gene lost 6 bases and the J gene lost 1 base, with 9 bases spanning the gap. The CDR3 is made up of 13 amino acids.

The V call is TRBV12-3 or TRBV12-4, the J call TRBJ1-4; D gene unclear. V was shortened by 3 bases and J by 4 bases, with 6 bases between the two germline ends. CDR3 length: 13 amino acids. The CDR3 is CASSFSGNEKLFF. CDR3 nucleotide sequence: TGTGCCAGCAGTTTTTCAGGTAATGAAAAACTGTTTTTT.

This sequence joins TRBV4-3 and TRBJ2-7; TRBD1 agrees at 10 bases. The CDR3 length is 12 residues. CDR1 LGHNA and CDR2 YSLEER come from the germline V gene. With V trimmed by 1 base and J by 12 bases, 3 bases remained unmatched. The DNA for the CDR3 is TGCGCCAGCAGCCAAGCGACAGGGGGCCTGTACTTC. This codes for CASSQATGGLYF.

The chain has TRBV10-3 and TRBJ2-2, with D tentatively TRBD2 (5 bases). The CDR3 is 14 amino acids. Germline CDR1 ENHRY, CDR2 SYGVKD. With 8 bases removed from V and 0 bases from J, the gap between germline ends came to 10 bases. The chain's CDR3 is CAIGLPSNTGELFF. The DNA of the CDR3 is TGTGCCATCGGACTCCCGTCGAACACCGGGGAGCTGTTTTTT.

This clone was seen only once. Written as DNA, the CDR3 is TGCAGCGTTGATGAAGGCAGGGGTGAATGCAATGAGCAGTTCTTC. This translates into CSVDEGRGECNEQFF. V gene TRBV29-1 combines with J gene TRBJ2-1; D is perhaps TRBD1 (6 bases). Germline values: CDR1 SQVTM, CDR2 ANQGSEA. The CDR3 consists of 15 residues. Trimming pared 3 bases from V and 6 bases from J, leaving 18 bases between.

This chain links TRBV3-1 (or the pseudogene TRBV3-2) with TRBJ2-7; D gene uncertain. This CDR3 comprises 15 residues. The V end lost 1 base, the J end lost 0 bases, and 10 bases lay between the germline ends. Germline V gives CDR1 LGHDT, CDR2 YNNKEL (reference sequence). This CDR3 reads CASSQVPGFSYEQYF. The CDR3, as DNA: TGTGCCAGCAGCCAAGTCCCAGGCTTCTCCTACGAGCAGTACTTC.

In this sample, this clone turned up once. The V gene is TRBV12-3 or TRBV12-4, the J gene TRBJ1-2; 7 bases fit TRBD1. The CDR3 has 13 residues. V trimming: 6 bases; J trimming: 2 bases; junction bases outside the gene matches: 3. CDR3 sequence reads: CASRRDSNYGYTF. CDR3 DNA: TGTGCCAGCAGACGGGACAGCAACTATGGCTACACCTTC.